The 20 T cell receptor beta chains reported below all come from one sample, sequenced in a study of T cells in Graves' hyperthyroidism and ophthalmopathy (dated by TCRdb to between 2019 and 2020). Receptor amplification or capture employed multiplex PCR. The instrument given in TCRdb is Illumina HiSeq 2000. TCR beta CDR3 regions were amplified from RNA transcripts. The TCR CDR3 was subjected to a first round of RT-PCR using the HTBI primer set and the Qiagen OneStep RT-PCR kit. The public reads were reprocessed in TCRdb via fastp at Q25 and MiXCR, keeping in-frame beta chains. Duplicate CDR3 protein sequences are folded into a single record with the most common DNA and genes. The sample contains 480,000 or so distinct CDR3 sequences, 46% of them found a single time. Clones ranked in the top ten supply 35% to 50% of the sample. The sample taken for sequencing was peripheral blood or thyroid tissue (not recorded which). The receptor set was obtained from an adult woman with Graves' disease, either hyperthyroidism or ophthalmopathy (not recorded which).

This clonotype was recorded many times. The CDR3 is CSAQRGRATEAFF. CDR3 DNA sequence: TGCAGTGCCCAAAGGGGCAGGGCGACTGAAGCTTTCTTT. The V call is TRBV20-1, the J call TRBJ1-1; TRBD1 might be the D (5 bases). Germline V lookup: CDR1 DFQATT, CDR2 SNEGSKA (reference sequence). The CDR3 length is 13 residues. With 6 bases removed from V and 5 bases from J, the gap between germline ends came to 16 bases.

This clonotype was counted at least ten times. This CDR3 reads CSARSRQGFYEQYF. The CDR3 DNA reads as TGCAGTGCTAGAAGTCGTCAGGGGTTCTACGAGCAGTACTTC. The chain joins TRBV20-1 to TRBJ2-7; tentatively, D is TRBD1 (6 bases). The CDR3 consists of 14 residues. V was cut by 2 bases and J by 3 bases, with 14 bases left in between. The germline V gene has CDR1 DFQATT and CDR2 SNEGSKA (reference sequence).

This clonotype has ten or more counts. The CDR3 sequence is CASSAAGIDGYTF. As DNA, the CDR3 is TGTGCCAGCAGCGCCGCAGGGATCGATGGCTACACCTTC. The genes are TRBV7-3 and TRBJ1-2, with a tentative D call TRBD1 (5 bases). The CDR3 is 13 amino acids. Trimming pared 5 bases from V and 6 bases from J, leaving 13 bases between. The germline V gene has CDR1 SGHTA and CDR2 FQGTGA.

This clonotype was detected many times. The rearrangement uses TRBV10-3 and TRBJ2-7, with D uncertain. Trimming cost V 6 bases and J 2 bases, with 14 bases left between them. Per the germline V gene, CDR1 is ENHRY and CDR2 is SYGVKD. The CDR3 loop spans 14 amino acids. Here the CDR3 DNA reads TGTGCCATCAGGCCTGCTCTCTCCACCTACGAGCAGTACTTC. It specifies CAIRPALSTYEQYF.

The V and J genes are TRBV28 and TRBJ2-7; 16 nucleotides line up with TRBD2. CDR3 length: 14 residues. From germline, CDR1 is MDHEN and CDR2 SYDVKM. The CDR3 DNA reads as TGTGCGTCGGGACTAGCGGGAGGGTTTTACGAGCAGTACTTC. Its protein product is CASGLAGGFYEQYF.

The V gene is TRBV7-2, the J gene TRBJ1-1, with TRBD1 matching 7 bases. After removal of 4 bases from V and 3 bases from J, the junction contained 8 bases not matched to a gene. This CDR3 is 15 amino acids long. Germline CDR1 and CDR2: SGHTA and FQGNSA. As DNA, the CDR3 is TGTGCCAGCAGCTCAAGACAGGGTATCGACACTGAAGCTTTCTTT. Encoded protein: CASSSRQGIDTEAFF.

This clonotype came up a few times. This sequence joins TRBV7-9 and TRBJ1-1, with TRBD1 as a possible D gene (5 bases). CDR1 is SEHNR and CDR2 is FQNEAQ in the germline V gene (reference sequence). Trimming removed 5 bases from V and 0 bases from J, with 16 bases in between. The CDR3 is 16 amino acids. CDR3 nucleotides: TGTGCCAGCAGCCCTCCGGGACGGGTCATGAACACTGAAGCTTTCTTT. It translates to CASSPPGRVMNTEAFF.

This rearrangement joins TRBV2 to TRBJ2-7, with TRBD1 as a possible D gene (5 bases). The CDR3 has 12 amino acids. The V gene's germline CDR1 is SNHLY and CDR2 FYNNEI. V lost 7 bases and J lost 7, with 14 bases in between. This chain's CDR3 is CASKEQAAEQYF. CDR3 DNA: TGTGCCAGCAAGGAACAGGCAGCAGAGCAGTACTTC.

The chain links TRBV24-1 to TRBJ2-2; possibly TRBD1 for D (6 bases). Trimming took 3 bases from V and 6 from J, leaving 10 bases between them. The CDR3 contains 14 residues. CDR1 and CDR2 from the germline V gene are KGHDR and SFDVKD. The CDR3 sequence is CATSDVRGPGELFF. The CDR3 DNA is TGTGCCACCAGTGATGTCAGGGGTCCCGGGGAGCTGTTTTTT.

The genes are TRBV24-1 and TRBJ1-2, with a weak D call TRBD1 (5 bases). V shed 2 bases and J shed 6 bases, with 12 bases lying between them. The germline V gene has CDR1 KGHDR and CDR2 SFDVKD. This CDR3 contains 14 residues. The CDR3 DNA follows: TGTGCCACCAGTGATTGGCGAGGGGCGCATGGCTACACCTTC. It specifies CATSDWRGAHGYTF.

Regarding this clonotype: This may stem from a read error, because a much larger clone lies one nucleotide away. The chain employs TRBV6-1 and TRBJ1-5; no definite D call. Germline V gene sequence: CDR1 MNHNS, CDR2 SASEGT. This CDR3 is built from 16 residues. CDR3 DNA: TGTGCCAGCACTATTGAGACCGACTATAGCAGTCAGCCCCAGCATTTT. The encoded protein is CASTIETDYSSQPQHF.

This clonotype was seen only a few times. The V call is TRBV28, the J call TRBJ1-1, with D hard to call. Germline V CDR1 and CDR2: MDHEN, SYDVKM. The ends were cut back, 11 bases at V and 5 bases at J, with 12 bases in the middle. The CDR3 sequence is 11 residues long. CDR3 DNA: TGTGCCCCCGGGGTTGGTACTGAAGCTTTCTTT. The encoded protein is CAPGVGTEAFF.

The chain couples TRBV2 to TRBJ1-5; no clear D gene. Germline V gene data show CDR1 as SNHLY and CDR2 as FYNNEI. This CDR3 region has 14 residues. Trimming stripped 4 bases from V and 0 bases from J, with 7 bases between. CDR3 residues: CASSGFNSNQPQHF. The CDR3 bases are TGTGCCAGCAGTGGGTTTAATAGCAATCAGCCCCAGCATTTT.

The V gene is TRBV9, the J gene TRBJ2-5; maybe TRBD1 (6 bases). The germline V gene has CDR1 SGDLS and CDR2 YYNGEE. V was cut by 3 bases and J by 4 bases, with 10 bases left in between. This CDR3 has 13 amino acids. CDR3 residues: CASSGRGIETQYF. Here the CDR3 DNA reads TGTGCCAGCAGCGGAAGGGGGATAGAGACCCAGTACTTC. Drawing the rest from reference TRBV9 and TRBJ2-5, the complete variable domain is DSGVTQTPKHLITATGQRVTLRCSPRSGDLSVYWYQQSLDQGLQFLIQYYNGEERAKGNILERFSAQQFPDLHSELNLSSLELGDSALYFCASSGRGIETQYFGPGTRLLVL.

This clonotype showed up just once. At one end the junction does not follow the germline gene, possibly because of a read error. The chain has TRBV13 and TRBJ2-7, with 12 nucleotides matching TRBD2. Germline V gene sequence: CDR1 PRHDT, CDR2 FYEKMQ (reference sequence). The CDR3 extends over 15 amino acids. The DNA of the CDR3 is TGTGCCAGCAGCATAGGACTAGCGGGACACTACGAGCAGTACTTC. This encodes CASSIGLAGHYEQYF.

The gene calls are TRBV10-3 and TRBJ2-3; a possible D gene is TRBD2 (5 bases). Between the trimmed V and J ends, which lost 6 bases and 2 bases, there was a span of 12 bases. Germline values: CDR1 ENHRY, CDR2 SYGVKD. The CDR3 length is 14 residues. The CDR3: CAISAGGSTDTQYF. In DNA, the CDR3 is TGTGCCATCAGCGCAGGCGGGTCCACAGATACGCAGTATTTT.

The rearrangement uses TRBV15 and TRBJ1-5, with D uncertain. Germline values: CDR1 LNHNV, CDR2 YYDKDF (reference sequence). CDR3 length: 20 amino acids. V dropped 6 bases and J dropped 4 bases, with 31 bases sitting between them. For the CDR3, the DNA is TGTGCCACCAGGAAGACCCCGGGAGACTCTACGGTTAGGGAGAATCAGCCCCAGCATTTT. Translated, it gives CATRKTPGDSTVRENQPQHF.

The CDR3 DNA sequence: TGCAGCACGACTAGCGGGGGCCCCTACGAGCAGTACTTC. It specifies CSTTSGGPYEQYF. V and J are TRBV29-1 and TRBJ2-7, with 12 bases matching TRBD2. From germline, CDR1 is SQVTM and CDR2 ANQGSEA. The CDR3 runs 13 residues. The trim removed 8 bases at V and 2 bases at J, leaving 4 bases unmatched.

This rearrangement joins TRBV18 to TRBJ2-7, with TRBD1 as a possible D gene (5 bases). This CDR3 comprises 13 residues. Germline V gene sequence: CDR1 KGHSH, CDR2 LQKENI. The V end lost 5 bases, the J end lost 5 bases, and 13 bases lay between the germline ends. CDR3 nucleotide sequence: TGTGCCAGCTCAACCATCGACAGTGACGAGCAGTACTTC. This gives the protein CASSTIDSDEQYF.

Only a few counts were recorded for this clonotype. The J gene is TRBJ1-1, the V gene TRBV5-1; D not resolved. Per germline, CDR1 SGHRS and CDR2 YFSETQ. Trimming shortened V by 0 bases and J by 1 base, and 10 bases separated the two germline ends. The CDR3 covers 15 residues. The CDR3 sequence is CASSLGATPNTEAFF. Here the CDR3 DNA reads TGCGCCAGCAGCTTGGGAGCGACCCCGAACACTGAAGCTTTCTTT.